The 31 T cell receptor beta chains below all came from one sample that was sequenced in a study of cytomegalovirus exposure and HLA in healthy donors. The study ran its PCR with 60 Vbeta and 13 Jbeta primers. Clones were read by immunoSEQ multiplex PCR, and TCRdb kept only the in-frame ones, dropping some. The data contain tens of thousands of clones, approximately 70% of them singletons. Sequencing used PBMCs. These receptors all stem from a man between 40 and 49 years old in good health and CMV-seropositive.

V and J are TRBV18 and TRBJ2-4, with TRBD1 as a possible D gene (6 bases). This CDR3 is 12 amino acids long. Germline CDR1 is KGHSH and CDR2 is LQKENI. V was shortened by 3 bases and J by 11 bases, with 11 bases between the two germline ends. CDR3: CASSPDSGLQYF. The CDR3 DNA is TGTGCCAGCTCACCGGACAGCGGCCTTCAGTACTTC.

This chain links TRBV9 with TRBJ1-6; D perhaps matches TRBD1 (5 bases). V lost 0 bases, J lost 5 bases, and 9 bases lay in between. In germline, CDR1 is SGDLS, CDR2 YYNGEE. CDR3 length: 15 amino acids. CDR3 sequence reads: CASSVADSNNSPLHF. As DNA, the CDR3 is TGTGCCAGCAGCGTAGCTGACAGTAATAATTCACCCCTCCACTTT.

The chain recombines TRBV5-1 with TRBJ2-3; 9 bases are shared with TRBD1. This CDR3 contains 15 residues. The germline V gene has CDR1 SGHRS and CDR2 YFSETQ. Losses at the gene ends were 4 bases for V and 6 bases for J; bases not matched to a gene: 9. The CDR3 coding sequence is TGCGCCAGCAGCCTCCCGGGACAGGGCTCTGATACGCAGTATTTT. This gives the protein CASSLPGQGSDTQYF.

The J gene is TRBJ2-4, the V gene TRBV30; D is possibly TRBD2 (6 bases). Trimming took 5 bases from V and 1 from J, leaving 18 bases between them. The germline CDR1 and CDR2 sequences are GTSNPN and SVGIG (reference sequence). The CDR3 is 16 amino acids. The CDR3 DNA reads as TGTGCCTGGGGGGGGAGGAATTTAGGGGCCAAAAACATTCAGTACTTC. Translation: CAWGGRNLGAKNIQYF.

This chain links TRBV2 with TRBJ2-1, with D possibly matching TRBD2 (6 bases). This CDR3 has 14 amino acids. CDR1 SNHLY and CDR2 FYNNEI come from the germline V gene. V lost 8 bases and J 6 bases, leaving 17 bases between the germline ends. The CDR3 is CASGWGLSPNEQFF. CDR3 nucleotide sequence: TGTGCCAGCGGGTGGGGACTTAGCCCCAATGAGCAGTTCTTC.

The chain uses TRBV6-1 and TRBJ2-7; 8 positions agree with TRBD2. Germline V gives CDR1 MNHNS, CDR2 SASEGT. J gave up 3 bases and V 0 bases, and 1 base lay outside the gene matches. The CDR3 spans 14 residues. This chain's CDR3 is CASSEAAGGYEQYF. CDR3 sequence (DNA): TGTGCCAGCAGTGAAGCGGCGGGGGGCTACGAGCAGTACTTC.

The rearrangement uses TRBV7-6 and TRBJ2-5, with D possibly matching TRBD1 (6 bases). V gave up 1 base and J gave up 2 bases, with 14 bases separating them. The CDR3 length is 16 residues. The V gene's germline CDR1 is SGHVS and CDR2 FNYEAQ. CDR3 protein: CASSLDWGQAQETQYF. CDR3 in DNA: TGTGCCAGCAGCTTAGACTGGGGGCAAGCACAAGAGACCCAGTACTTC.

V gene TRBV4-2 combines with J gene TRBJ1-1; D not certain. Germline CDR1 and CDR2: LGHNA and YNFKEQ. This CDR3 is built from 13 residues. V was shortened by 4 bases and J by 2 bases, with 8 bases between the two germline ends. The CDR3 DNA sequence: TGTGCCAGCAGCCGAGTCGATAACACTGAAGCTTTCTTT. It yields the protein CASSRVDNTEAFF.

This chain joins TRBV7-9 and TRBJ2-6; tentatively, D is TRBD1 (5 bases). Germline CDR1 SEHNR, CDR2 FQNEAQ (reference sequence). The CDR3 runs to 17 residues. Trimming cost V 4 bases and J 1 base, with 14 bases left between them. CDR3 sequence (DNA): TGTGCCAGCAGCTCTACAACCAGGGCTTCTGGGGCCAACGTCCTGACTTTC. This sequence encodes CASSSTTRASGANVLTF.

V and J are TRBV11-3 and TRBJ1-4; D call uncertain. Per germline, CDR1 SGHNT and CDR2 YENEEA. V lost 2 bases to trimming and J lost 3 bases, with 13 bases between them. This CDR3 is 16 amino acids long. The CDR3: CASSLSEEAANEKLFF. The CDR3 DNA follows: TGTGCCAGCAGCTTATCTGAGGAGGCTGCTAATGAAAAACTGTTTTTT.

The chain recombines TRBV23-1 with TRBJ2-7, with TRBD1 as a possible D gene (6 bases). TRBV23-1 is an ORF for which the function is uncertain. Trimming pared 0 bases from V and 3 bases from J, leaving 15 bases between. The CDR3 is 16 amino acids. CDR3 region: CASSQSLGRGNYEQYF. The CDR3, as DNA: TGCGCCAGCAGTCAATCGTTGGGCAGGGGAAACTACGAGCAGTACTTC.

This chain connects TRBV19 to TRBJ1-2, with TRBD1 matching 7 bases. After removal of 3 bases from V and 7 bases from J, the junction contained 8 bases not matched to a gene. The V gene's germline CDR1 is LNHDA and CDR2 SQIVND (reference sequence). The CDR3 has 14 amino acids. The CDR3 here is CASSIRRGHAGYTF. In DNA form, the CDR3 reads TGTGCCAGTAGTATCAGGAGGGGGCATGCTGGCTACACCTTC.

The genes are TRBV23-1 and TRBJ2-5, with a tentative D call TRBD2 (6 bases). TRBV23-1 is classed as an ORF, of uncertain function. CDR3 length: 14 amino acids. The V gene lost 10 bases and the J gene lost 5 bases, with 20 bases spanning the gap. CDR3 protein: CAKSPRRDSETQYF. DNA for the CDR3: TGCGCCAAATCTCCAAGGAGGGATTCGGAGACCCAGTACTTC.

CDR3 in amino acids: CASSVDLQPVDEQYF. DNA for the CDR3: TGTGCCAGCAGCGTAGACTTACAGCCTGTCGACGAGCAGTACTTC. The gene calls are TRBV9 and TRBJ2-7; D is ambiguous. The germline V gene has CDR1 SGDLS and CDR2 YYNGEE. This CDR3 is built from 15 residues. Trimming took 0 bases from V and 5 from J, leaving 15 bases between them.

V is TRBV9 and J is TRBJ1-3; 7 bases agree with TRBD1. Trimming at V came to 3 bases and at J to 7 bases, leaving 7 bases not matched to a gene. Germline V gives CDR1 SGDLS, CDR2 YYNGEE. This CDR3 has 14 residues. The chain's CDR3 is CASSASTGSNTIYF. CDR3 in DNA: TGTGCCAGCAGCGCATCGACAGGGTCGAACACCATATATTTT.

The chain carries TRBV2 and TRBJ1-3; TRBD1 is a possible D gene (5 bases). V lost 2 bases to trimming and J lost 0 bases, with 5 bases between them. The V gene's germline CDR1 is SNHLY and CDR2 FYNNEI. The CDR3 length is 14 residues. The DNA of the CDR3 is TGTGCCAGCAGTGAAAGGGGCTCTGGAAACACCATATATTTT. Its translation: CASSERGSGNTIYF.

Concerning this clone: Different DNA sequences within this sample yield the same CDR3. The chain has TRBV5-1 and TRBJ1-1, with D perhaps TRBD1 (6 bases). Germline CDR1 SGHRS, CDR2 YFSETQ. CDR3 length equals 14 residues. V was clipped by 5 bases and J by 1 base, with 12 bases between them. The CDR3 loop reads CASSSGQPNTEAFF. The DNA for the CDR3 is TGCGCCAGCAGTTCCGGACAGCCGAACACTGAAGCTTTCTTT.

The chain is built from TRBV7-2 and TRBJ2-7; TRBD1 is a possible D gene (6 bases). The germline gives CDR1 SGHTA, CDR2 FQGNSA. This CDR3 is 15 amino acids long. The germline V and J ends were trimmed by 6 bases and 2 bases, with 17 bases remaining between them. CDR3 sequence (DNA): TGTGCCAGCAGGCGCCCGGGGACACGAACCTACGAGCAGTACTTC. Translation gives CASRRPGTRTYEQYF.

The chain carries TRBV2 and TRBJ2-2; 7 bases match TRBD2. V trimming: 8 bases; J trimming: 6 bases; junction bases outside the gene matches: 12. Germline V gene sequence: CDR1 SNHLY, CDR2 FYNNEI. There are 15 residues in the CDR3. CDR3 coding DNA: TGTGCCAGCTCCCTCTGGGGGGGTTTAGCCGGGGAGCTGTTTTTT. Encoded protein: CASSLWGGLAGELFF.

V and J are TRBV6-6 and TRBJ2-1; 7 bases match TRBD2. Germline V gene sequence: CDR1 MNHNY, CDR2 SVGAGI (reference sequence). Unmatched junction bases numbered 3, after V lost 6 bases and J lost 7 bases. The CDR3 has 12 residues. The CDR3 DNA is TGTGCCAGCAGCGGGGGGATAAATGAGCAGTTCTTC. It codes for CASSGGINEQFF.

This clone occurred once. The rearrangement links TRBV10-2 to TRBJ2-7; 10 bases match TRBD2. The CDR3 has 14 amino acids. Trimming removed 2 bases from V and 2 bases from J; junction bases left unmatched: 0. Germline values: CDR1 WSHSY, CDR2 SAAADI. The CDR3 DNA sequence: TGCGCCAGCAGTGAGAGCGGGGGGGCCTACGAGCAGTACTTC. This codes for CASSESGGAYEQYF.

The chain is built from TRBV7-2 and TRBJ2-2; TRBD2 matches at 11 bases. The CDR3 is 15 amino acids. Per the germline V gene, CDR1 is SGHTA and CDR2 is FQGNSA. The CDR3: CAGTSGGQNTGELFF. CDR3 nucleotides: TGTGCAGGCACTAGCGGGGGACAGAACACCGGGGAGCTGTTTTTT.

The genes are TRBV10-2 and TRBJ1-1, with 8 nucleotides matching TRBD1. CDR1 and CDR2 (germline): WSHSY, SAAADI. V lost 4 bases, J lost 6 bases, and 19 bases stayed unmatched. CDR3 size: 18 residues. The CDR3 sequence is CASSGFRDRIYLDPEAFF. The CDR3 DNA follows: TGCGCCAGCAGTGGTTTCCGGGACAGGATTTATCTCGACCCTGAAGCTTTCTTT.

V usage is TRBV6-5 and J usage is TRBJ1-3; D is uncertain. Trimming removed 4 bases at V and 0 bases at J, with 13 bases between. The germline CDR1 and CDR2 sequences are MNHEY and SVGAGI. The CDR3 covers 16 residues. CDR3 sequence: CASSLAQASSGNTIYF. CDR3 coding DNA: TGTGCCAGCAGTTTAGCCCAAGCGAGCTCTGGAAACACCATATATTTT.

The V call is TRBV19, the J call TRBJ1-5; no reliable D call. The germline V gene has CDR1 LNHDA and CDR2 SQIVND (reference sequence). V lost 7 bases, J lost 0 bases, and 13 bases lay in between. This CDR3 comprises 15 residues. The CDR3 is CASNSWSDSNQPQHF. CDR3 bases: TGTGCCAGTAATTCATGGTCAGATAGCAATCAGCCCCAGCATTTT.

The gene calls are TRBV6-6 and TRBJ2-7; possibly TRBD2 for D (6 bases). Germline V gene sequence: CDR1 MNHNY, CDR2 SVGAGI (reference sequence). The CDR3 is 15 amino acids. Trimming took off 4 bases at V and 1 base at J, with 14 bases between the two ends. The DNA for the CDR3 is TGTGCCAGCAGTTCGGAGGGGTTTATTTCCTACGAGCAGTACTTC. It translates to CASSSEGFISYEQYF.

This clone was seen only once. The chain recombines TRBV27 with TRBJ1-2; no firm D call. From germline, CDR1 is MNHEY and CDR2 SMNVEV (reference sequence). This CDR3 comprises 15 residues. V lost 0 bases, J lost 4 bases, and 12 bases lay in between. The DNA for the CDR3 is TGTGCCAGCAGTTTATCGATTCGGGGTATCTATGGCTACACCTTC. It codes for CASSLSIRGIYGYTF.

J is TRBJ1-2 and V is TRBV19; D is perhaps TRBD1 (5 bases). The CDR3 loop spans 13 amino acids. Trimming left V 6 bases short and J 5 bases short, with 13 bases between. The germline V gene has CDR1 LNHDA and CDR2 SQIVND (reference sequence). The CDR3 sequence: CASSSGILYGYTF. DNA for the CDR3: TGTGCCAGTAGCTCAGGGATCCTTTATGGCTACACCTTC.

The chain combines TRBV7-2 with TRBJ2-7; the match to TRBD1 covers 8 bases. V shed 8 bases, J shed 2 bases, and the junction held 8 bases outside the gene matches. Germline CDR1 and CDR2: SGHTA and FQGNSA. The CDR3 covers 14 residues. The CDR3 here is CASCETGVTYEQYF. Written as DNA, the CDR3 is TGTGCCAGCTGTGAGACAGGGGTAACCTACGAGCAGTACTTC. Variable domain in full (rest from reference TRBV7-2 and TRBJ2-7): GAGVSQSPSNKVTEKGKDVELRCDPISGHTALYWYRQSLGQGLEFLIYFQGNSAPDKSGLPSDRFSAERTGGSVSTLTIQRTQQEDSAVYLCASCETGVTYEQYFGPGTRLTVT.

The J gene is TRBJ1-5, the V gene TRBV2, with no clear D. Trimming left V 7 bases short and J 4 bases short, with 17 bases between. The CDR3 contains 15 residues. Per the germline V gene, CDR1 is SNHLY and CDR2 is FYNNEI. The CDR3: CASKLEAGPNQPQHF. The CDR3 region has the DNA TGTGCCAGCAAATTGGAAGCAGGCCCTAATCAGCCCCAGCATTTT.

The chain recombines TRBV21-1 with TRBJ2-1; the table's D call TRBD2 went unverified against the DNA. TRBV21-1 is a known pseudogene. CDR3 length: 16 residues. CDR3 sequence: CASSKEGPGGGNEQFF. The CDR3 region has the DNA TGTGCCAGCAGCAAAGAAGGCCCCGGGGGTGGCAATGAGCAGTTCTTC.